A selection of T cell receptor beta chains follows, all from one sample in a study of CD8+ T cells in alopecia areata. Sequenced by immunoSEQ multiplex PCR; TCRdb stores in-frame clones only, minus some. The sample consists of 150,000 or so clones, more than 45% of them appearing once. Sequencing used CD4+ T cells sorted from blood. The receptors stem from a human donor with alopecia areata. Both conserved end residues are part of each CDR3.

j_gene: TRBJ2-7
len: 13
v_gene: TRBV29-1
CDR3aa: CSAQQQPSYEQYF

j_gene: TRBJ2-1
len: 13
v_gene: TRBV5-6
CDR3aa: CASGTDVYNEQFF

j_gene: TRBJ2-3
len: 11
v_gene: TRBV20-1
CDR3aa: CSVGRTDTQYF

j_gene: TRBJ1-2
len: 14
v_gene: TRBV6-6
CDR3aa: CASSQLTESYGYTF

j_gene: TRBJ1-1
len: 12
v_gene: TRBV29-1
CDR3aa: CSGIQTQDEAFF

j_gene: TRBJ2-2
len: 16
v_gene: TRBV7-9
CDR3aa: CASSPERLLNTGELFF

j_gene: TRBJ1-4
len: 14
v_gene: TRBV9
CDR3aa: CASSVDAIVEKLFF

j_gene: TRBJ2-7
len: 13
v_gene: TRBV28
CDR3aa: CATSGGAGREQYF

j_gene: TRBJ1-3
len: 13
v_gene: TRBV5-1
CDR3aa: CASSGGSGNTIYF

j_gene: TRBJ2-3
len: 16
v_gene: TRBV7-3
CDR3aa: CASSLTGTSGTDTQYF

j_gene: TRBJ2-6
len: 15
v_gene: TRBV29-1
CDR3aa: CSVWAGGSGANVLTF

j_gene: TRBJ2-7
len: 14
v_gene: TRBV5-6
CDR3aa: CASSFPGLAYEQYF

j_gene: TRBJ2-5
len: 14
v_gene: TRBV4-2
CDR3aa: CASSQAGVQETQYF

j_gene: TRBJ2-7
len: 12
v_gene: TRBV29-1
CDR3aa: CSVKGPTIEQYF

j_gene: TRBJ2-1
len: 16
v_gene: TRBV7-9
CDR3aa: CASSPPLRLVIDEQFF

j_gene: TRBJ2-3
len: 17
v_gene: TRBV10-3
CDR3aa: CAISDPVRGRGTDTQYF

j_gene: TRBJ2-4
len: 15
v_gene: TRBV4-1
CDR3aa: CASRSPGLAKNIQYF

j_gene: TRBJ1-2
len: 12
v_gene: TRBV29-1
CDR3aa: CSVARVNYGYTF

j_gene: TRBJ2-7
len: 15
v_gene: TRBV28
CDR3aa: CASSTQGTWSYEQYF

j_gene: TRBJ1-5
len: 14
v_gene: TRBV7-9
CDR3aa: CASSLGTGNQPQHF

j_gene: TRBJ2-2
len: 14
v_gene: TRBV6-5
CDR3aa: CASSYFGGSGELFF

j_gene: TRBJ1-4
len: 14
v_gene: TRBV7-6
CDR3aa: CASSLRGSNEKLFF

j_gene: TRBJ2-3
len: 15
v_gene: TRBV29-1
CDR3aa: CSWAAQASSTDTQYF

j_gene: TRBJ2-1
len: 15
v_gene: TRBV29-1
CDR3aa: CSVGQGSSSYNEQFF

j_gene: TRBJ1-1
len: 13
v_gene: TRBV29-1
CDR3aa: CSVAQKRDLEAFF

j_gene: TRBJ2-1
len: 15
v_gene: TRBV28
CDR3aa: CASSPVAGGFGEQFF

j_gene: TRBJ2-3
len: 13
v_gene: TRBV6-4
CDR3aa: CASRWESTDTQYF